This T cell receptor beta chain was recorded in a study of T cell changes during pregnancy in multiple sclerosis. V gave up 6 bases and J gave up 4 bases, with 24 bases separating them. CDR3 length: 17 residues. The germline V gene has CDR1 MDHEN and CDR2 SYDVKM. Produced via immunoSEQ multiplex PCR; TCRdb's table is partial and in-frame only. The top ten clones hold less than 2% of a sample with roughly 77,000 clones, around 90% of them seen once. The material sequenced was peripheral blood, taken in the second trimester of pregnancy. The chain joins TRBV28 to TRBJ2-5; a possible D gene is TRBD1 (6 bases). The TCR comes from a female donor with multiple sclerosis, enrolled in a pregnancy study. The CDR3 sequence is CASSTPSTGRNGETQYF. The CDR3 region has the DNA TGTGCCAGCAGCACACCCTCCACAGGGCGTAACGGAGAGACCCAGTACTTC.